This record looks at one T cell receptor (beta chain) sequence and its context. Antigen: not known. The sample is drawn from a study of cytomegalovirus exposure and HLA in healthy donors. Study-level findings and limits: Upon later analysis, TCR association rates were observed to vary by HLA locus, being highest for DRB1 and lowest for HLA-C.

V lost 4 bases and J lost 7; bases outside the gene matches: 10. This CDR3 spans 15 amino acids. Germline V gene data show CDR1 as MDHEN and CDR2 as SYDVKM. Both 60 Vbeta primers and 13 Jbeta primers went into the PCR. Only in-frame clones appear in the TCRdb table, and some are missing; sequencing was by immunoSEQ multiplex PCR. Its table records some 200,000 clones. The chain links TRBV28 to TRBJ2-7; 10 bases line up with TRBD1. Source material: PBMCs. The receptor was isolated from a boy younger than 18 in good health and CMV-seronegative. The CDR3 sequence: CASSSSGTGAGEQYF. CDR3 coding DNA: TGTGCCAGCAGTTCATCCGGGACAGGGGCGGGGGAGCAGTACTTC.